The sequence of this T cell receptor beta chain was determined in a study of T cells in Graves' hyperthyroidism and ophthalmopathy. In its sample, this clonotype was seen once. What was amplified from RNA transcripts were TCR beta CDR3 regions. TCR CDR3 regions were first amplified by RT-PCR with HTBI primers. TCRdb called the multiplex PCR reads again in MiXCR, with one record for every CDR3 protein. Of approximately 210,000 distinct CDR3 sequences listed, approximately 17% are singletons. CDR1 MNHNY and CDR2 SVGAGI come from the germline V gene (reference sequence). The V end was cut by 0 bases, the J end by 2 bases, with 8 bases between. The CDR3 extends over 15 amino acids. When ophthalmopathy did not progress within 18 months, Graves' hyperthyroidism was considered stable.

The gene calls are TRBV6-6 and TRBJ1-3; D remains ambiguous. The sample comprised blood. The receptor's source is a man aged 50 or older with Graves' hyperthyroidism. The CDR3 spells CASSYSGSPGNTIYF. CDR3 DNA sequence: TGTGCCAGCAGTTACTCGGGGAGCCCTGGAAACACCATATATTTT.